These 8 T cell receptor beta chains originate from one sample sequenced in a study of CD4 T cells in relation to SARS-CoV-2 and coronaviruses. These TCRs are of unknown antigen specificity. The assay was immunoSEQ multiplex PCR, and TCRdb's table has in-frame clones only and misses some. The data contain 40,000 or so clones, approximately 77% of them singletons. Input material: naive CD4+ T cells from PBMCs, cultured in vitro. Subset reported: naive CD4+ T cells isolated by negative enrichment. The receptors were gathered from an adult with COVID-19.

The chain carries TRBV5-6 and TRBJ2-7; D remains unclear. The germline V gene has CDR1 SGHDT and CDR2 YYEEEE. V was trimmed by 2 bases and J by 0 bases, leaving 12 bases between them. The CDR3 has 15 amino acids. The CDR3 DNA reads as TGTGCCAGCAGCTTTCTGCGGCACCGCTCCTACGAGCAGTACTTC. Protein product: CASSFLRHRSYEQYF. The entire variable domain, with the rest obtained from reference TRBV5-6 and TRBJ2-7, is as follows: DAGVTQSPTHLIKTRGQQVTLRCSPKSGHDTVSWYQQALGQGPQFIFQYYEEEERQRGNFPDRFSGHQFPNYSSELNVNALLLGDSALYLCASSFLRHRSYEQYFGPGTRLTVT.

The DNA of the CDR3 is TGTGCCAGCAGCTTTGACTACAGAGACGAGCAGTACTTC. It is translated as CASSFDYRDEQYF. V is TRBV7-2 and J is TRBJ2-7, with D possibly TRBD2 on 5 matching bases. The CDR3 consists of 13 residues. CDR1 SGHTA and CDR2 FQGNSA come from the germline V gene. The V and J ends lost 3 bases and 5 bases respectively, with 11 bases between them.

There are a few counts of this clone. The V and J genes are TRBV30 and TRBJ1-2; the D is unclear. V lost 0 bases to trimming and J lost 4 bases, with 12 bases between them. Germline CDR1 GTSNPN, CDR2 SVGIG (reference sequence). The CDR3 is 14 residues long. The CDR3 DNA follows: TGTGCCTGGAGTGTGGGAGACCGCCTCTATGGCTACACCTTC. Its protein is CAWSVGDRLYGYTF.

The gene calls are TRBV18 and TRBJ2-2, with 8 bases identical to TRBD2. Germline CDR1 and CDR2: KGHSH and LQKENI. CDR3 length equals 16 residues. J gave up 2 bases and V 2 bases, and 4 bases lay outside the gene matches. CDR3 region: CASSPSGGPNTGELFF. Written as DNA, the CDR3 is TGTGCCAGCTCACCATCGGGGGGGCCTAACACCGGGGAGCTGTTTTTT. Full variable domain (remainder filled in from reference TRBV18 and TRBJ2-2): NAGVMQNPRHLVRRRGQEARLRCSPMKGHSHVYWYRQLPEEGLKFMVYLQKENIIDESGMPKERFSAEFPKEGPSILRIQQVVRGDSAAYFCASSPSGGPNTGELFFGEGSRLTVL.

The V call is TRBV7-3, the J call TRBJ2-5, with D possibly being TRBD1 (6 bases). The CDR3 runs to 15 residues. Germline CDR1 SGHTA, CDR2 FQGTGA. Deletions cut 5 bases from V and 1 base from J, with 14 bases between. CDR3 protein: CASSRAGTSQETQYF. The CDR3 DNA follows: TGTGCCAGCAGCCGAGCCGGGACATCCCAAGAGACCCAGTACTTC.

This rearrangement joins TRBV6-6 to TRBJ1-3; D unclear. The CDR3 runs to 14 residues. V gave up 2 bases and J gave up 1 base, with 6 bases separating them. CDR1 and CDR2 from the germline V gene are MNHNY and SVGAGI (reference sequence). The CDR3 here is CASSYGVSGNTIYF. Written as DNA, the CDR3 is TGTGCCAGCAGTTACGGGGTGTCTGGAAACACCATATATTTT.

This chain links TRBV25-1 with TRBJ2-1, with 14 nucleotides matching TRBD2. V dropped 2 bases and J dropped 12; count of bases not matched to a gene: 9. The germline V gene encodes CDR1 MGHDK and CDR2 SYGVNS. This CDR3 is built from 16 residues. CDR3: CASSEGGLAGGTRQFF. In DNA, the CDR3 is TGTGCCAGCAGTGAAGGAGGACTAGCGGGAGGCACTAGGCAGTTCTTC.

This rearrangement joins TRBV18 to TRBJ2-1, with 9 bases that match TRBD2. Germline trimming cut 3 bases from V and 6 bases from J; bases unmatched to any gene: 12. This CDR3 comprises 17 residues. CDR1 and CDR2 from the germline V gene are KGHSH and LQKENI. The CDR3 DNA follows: TGTGCCAGCTCACCCACGAATTTAGCGGGAGTTAGCAATGAGCAGTTCTTC. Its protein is CASSPTNLAGVSNEQFF. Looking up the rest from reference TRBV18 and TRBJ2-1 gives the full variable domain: NAGVMQNPRHLVRRRGQEARLRCSPMKGHSHVYWYRQLPEEGLKFMVYLQKENIIDESGMPKERFSAEFPKEGPSILRIQQVVRGDSAAYFCASSPTNLAGVSNEQFFGPGTRLTVL.